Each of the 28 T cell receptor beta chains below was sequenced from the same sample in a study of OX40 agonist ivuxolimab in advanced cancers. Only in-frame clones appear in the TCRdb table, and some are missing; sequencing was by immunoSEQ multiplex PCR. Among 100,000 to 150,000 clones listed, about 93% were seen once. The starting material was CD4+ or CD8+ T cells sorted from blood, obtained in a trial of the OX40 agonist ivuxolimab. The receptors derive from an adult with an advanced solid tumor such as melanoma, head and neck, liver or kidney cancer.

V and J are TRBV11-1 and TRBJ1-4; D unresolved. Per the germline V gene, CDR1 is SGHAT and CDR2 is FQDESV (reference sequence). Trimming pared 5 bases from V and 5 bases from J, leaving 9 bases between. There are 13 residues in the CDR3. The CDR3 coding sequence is TGTGCCAGCAGCGCCGCCAGCAATGAAAAACTGTTTTTT. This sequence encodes CASSAASNEKLFF. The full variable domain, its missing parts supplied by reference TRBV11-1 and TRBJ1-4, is EAEVAQSPRYKITEKSQAVAFWCDPISGHATLYWYRQILGQGPELLVQFQDESVVDDSQLPKDRFSAERLKGVDSTLKIQPAELGDSAMYLCASSAASNEKLFFGSGTQLSVL.

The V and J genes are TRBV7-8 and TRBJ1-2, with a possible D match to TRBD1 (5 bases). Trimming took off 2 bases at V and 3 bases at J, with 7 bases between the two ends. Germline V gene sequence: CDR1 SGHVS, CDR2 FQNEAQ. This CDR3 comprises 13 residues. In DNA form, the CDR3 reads TGTGCCAGCAGCTTACTAGGGGACTATGGCTACACCTTC. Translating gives CASSLLGDYGYTF.

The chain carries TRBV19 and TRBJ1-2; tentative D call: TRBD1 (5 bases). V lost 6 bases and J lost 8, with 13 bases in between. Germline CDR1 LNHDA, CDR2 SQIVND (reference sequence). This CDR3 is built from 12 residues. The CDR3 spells CASRSRGRGYTF. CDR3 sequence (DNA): TGTGCCAGTAGGTCACGGGGCCGGGGCTACACCTTC.

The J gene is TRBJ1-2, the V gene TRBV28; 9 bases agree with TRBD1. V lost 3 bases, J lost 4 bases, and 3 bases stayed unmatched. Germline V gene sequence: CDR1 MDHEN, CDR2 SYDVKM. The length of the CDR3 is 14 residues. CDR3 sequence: CASSLTGGSYGYTF. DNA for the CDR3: TGTGCCAGCAGTTTGACAGGGGGTTCCTATGGCTACACCTTC.

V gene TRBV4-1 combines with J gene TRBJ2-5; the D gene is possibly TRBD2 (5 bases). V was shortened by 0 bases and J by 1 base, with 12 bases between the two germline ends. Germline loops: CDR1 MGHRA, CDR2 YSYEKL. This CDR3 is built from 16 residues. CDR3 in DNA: TGCGCCAGCAGCCAAGAAAGGGCTAGCAGCCAAGAGACCCAGTACTTC. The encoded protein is CASSQERASSQETQYF.

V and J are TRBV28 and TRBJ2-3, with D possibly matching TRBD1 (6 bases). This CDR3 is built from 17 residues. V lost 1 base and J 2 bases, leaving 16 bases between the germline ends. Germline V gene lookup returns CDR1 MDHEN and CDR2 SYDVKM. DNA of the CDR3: TGTGCCAGCAGTTTATATGGACACAAGGGACACACAGATACGCAGTATTTT. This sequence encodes CASSLYGHKGHTDTQYF.

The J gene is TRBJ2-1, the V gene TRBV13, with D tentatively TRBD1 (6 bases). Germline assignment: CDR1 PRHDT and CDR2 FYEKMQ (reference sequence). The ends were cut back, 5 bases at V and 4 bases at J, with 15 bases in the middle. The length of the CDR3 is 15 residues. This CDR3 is CASSVQGPQYNEQFF. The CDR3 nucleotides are TGTGCCAGCAGCGTACAGGGCCCACAGTACAATGAGCAGTTCTTC.

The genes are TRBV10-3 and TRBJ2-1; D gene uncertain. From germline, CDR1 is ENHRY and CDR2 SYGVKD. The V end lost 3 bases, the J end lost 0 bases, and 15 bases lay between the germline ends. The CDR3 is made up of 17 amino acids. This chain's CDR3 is CAISEPHTRSSYNEQFF. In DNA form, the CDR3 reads TGTGCCATCAGTGAACCTCATACCAGAAGCTCCTACAATGAGCAGTTCTTC.

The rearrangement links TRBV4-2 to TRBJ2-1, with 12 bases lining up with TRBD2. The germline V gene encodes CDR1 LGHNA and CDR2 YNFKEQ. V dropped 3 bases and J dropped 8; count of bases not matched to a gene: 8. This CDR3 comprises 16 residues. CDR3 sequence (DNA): TGTGCCAGCAGCCAGGACCTAGCGGGAGGGTCCTATGAGCAGTTCTTC. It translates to CASSQDLAGGSYEQFF.

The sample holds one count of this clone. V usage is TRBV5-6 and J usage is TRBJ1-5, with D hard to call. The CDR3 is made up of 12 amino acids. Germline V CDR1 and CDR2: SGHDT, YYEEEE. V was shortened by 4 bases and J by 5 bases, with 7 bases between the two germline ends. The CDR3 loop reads CASSTVDQPQHF. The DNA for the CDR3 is TGTGCCAGCAGCACGGTGGATCAGCCCCAGCATTTT.

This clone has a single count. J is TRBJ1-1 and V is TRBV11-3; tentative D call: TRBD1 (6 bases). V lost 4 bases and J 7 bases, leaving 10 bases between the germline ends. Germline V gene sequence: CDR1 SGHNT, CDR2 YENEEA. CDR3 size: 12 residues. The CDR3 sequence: CASSSQGLEAFF. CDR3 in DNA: TGTGCCAGCAGCTCTCAGGGGCTTGAAGCTTTCTTT.

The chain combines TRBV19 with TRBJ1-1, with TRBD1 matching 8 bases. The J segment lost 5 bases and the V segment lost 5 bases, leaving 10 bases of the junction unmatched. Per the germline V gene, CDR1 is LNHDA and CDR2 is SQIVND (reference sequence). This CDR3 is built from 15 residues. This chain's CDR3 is CASSPGQGGYTEAFF. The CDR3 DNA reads TGTGCCAGTAGTCCTGGACAGGGAGGGTATACTGAAGCTTTCTTT.

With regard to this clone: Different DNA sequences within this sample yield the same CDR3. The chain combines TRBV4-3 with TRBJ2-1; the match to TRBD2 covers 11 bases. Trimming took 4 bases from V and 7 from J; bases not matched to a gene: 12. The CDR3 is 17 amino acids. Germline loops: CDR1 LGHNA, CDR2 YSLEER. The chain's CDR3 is CASSPRWVAGGLNEQFF. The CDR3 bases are TGCGCCAGCAGCCCCCGTTGGGTAGCGGGGGGGCTGAATGAGCAGTTCTTC.

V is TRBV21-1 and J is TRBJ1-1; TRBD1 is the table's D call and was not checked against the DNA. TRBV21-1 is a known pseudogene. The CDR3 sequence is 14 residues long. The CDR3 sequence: CASNRTGENTEAFF. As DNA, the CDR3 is TGTGCCAGCAACCGGACAGGAGAGAACACTGAAGCTTTCTTT.

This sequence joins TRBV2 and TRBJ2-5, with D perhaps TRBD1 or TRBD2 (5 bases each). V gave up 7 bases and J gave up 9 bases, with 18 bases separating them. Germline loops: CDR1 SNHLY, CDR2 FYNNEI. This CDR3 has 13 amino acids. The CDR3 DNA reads TGTGCCAGCACCATGGGACGGGATTTGGCCCAGTACTTC. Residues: CASTMGRDLAQYF.

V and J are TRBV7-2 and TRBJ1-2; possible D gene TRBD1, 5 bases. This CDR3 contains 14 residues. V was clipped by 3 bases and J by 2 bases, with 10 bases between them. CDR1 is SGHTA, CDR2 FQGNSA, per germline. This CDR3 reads CASSFWDGNYGYTF. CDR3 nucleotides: TGTGCCAGCAGCTTTTGGGACGGGAACTATGGCTACACCTTC.

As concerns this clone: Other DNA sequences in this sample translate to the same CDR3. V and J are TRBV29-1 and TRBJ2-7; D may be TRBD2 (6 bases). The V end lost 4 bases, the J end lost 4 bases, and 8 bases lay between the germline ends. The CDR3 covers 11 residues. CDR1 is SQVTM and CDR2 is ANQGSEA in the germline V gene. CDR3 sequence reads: CSVGGTYEQYF. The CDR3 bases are TGCAGCGTTGGCGGGACTTACGAGCAGTACTTC.

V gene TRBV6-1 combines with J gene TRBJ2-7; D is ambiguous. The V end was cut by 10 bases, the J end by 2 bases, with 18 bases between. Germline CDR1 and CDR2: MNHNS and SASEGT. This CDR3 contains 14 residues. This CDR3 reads CATHPRRNPYEQYF. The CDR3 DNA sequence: TGTGCCACCCATCCTCGGCGGAATCCCTACGAGCAGTACTTC.

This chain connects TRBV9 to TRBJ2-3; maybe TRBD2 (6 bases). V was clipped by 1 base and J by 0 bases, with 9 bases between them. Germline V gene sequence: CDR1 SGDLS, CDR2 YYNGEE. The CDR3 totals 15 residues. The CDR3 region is CASSVRRGSTDTQYF. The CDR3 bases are TGTGCCAGCAGCGTACGGCGGGGAAGCACAGATACGCAGTATTTT.

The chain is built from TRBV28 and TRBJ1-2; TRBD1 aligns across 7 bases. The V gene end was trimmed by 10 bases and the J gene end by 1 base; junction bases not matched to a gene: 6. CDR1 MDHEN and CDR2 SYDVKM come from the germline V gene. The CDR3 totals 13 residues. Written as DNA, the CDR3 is TGTGCCACCCAGGGGGACATTAACTATGGCTACACCTTC. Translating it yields CATQGDINYGYTF.

CDR3 DNA sequence: TGTGCCAGCAGTTTGCGAGGGGGCCCCACCTCCTACGAGCAGTACTTC. Residues: CASSLRGGPTSYEQYF. J is TRBJ2-7 and V is TRBV5-5; 7 nucleotides agree with TRBD1. V gave up 5 bases and J gave up 0 bases; unmatched junction bases: 11. This CDR3 comprises 16 residues. Germline V lookup: CDR1 SGHKS, CDR2 YYEKEE (reference sequence).

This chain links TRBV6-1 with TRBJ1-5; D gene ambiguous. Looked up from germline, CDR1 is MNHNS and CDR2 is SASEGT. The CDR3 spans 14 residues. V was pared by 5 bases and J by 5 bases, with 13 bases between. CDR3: CASSNPGGDQPQHF. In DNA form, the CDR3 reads TGTGCCAGCAGTAACCCCGGTGGGGATCAGCCCCAGCATTTT.

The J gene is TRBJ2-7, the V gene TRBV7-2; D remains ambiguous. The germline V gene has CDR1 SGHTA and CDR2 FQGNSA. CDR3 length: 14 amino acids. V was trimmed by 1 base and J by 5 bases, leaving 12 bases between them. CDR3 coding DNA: TGTGCCAGCAGCTTAGTTGGTTTCTCGAACGAGCAGTACTTC. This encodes CASSLVGFSNEQYF.

CDR3 sequence: CASSLTRHNNEKLFF. CDR3 sequence (DNA): TGCGCCAGCAGCTTGACCCGACACAATAATGAAAAACTGTTTTTT. The chain couples TRBV5-1 to TRBJ1-4; D is unclear. The CDR3 totals 15 residues. The ends were cut back, 1 base at V and 4 bases at J, with 11 bases in the middle. Germline V gene sequence: CDR1 SGHRS, CDR2 YFSETQ.

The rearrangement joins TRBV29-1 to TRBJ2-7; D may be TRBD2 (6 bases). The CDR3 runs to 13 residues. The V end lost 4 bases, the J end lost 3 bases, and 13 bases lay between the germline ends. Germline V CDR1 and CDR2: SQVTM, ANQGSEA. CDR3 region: CSVGVSGDYEQYF. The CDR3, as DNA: TGCAGCGTTGGGGTTTCGGGGGACTACGAGCAGTACTTC.

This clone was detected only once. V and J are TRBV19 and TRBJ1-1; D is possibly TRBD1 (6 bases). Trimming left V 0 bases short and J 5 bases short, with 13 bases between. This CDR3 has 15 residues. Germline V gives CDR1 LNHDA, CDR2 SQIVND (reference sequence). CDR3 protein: CASSIDRRGGTEAFF. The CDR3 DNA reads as TGTGCCAGTAGTATAGATCGCAGGGGTGGAACTGAAGCTTTCTTT.

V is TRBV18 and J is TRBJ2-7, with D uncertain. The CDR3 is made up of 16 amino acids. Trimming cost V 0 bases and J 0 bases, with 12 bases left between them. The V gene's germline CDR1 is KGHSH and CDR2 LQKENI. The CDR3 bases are TGTGCCAGCTCACCACCGGCAGGCAAAAGCTCCTACGAGCAGTACTTC. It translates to CASSPPAGKSSYEQYF.

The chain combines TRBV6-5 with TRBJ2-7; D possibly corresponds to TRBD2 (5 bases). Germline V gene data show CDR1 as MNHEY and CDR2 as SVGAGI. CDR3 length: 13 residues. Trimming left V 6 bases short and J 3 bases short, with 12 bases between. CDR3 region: CASSPTTNYEQYF. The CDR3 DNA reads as TGTGCCAGCAGCCCGACTACCAACTACGAGCAGTACTTC.